This record looks at one T cell receptor (beta chain) sequence and its context. Authors' processing steps: Cell counts per sample came from amplifying reference gene primers. TCRdb keeps only in-frame clones here, not all; method: immunoSEQ multiplex PCR. That table furnishes V, J and clone size, whereas the DNA furnished D and trimming. In the table there are approximately 210,000 clones, around four fifths of which are singletons. This CDR3 has 19 residues. Trimming at V came to 0 bases and at J to 2 bases, leaving 9 bases not matched to a gene. The germline CDR1 and CDR2 sequences are SEHNR and FQNEAQ (reference sequence). These data are taken from a study of blood T cell repertoires in COVID-19. Study-wide background: The United States, Italy and Spain supplied acute and convalescent COVID-19 samples. T cells, B-cell-depleted T cells, or PBMCs provided the cDNA or gDNA that served as material.

V gene TRBV7-9 combines with J gene TRBJ1-6; 8 positions match TRBD1. Material: peripheral blood. The receptor comes from a woman between 65 and 79 years old with active or convalescent COVID-19. DNA of the CDR3: TGTGCCAGCAGCTTAGCCCTAAGGACAGGGCCGGCCTATAATTCACCCCTCCACTTT. It is translated as CASSLALRTGPAYNSPLHF.